Following are 27 T cell receptor beta chains from one sample sequenced in a study of blood T cell repertoires in COVID-19. The method was immunoSEQ multiplex PCR; TCRdb's version includes in-frame clones alone and lacks a portion of them. The repertoire consists of roughly 100,000 clones, with about 85% occurring once and the leading ten covering around 2%. Sequencing was carried out using peripheral blood. These receptors were collected from a man in his fifties with active COVID-19.

This chain connects TRBV6-6 to TRBJ1-1, with 8 bases fitting TRBD1. With 7 bases clipped from V and 4 bases from J, the junction kept 8 bases outside the gene matches. This CDR3 has 14 amino acids. Germline assignment: CDR1 MNHNY and CDR2 SVGAGI (reference sequence). For the CDR3, the DNA is TGTGCCAGCATCCAGGACAGGGTGATCACTGAAGCTTTCTTT. Translated, it gives CASIQDRVITEAFF.

The chain recombines TRBV6-6 with TRBJ2-7; 10 bases are shared with TRBD2. The germline V gene encodes CDR1 MNHNY and CDR2 SVGAGI (reference sequence). The V segment lost 2 bases and the J segment 2 bases; nucleotides outside the gene matches: 3. The CDR3 has 15 amino acids. The CDR3 here is CASSYLLAGPYEQYF. The CDR3 nucleotides are TGTGCCAGCAGTTACCTACTAGCGGGACCCTACGAGCAGTACTTC.

The V gene is TRBV19, the J gene TRBJ2-3; D unresolved. The V gene lost 6 bases and the J gene lost 0 bases, with 4 bases spanning the gap. CDR1 is LNHDA, CDR2 SQIVND, per germline (reference sequence). The CDR3 sequence is 12 residues long. CDR3 sequence reads: CASRSSTDTQYF. CDR3 in DNA: TGTGCCAGTAGATCTAGCACAGATACGCAGTATTTT.

The J gene is TRBJ2-6, the V gene TRBV4-2; D may be TRBD1 (6 bases). The CDR3 loop spans 18 amino acids. V lost 8 bases to trimming and J lost 0 bases, with 20 bases between them. Germline V gene lookup returns CDR1 LGHNA and CDR2 YNFKEQ. The CDR3 spells CASLALTGLSSGANVLTF. The CDR3 coding sequence is TGTGCCAGCCTTGCCCTTACAGGGTTAAGCTCTGGGGCCAACGTCCTGACTTTC.

The chain is built from TRBV19 and TRBJ2-4; 10 nucleotides line up with TRBD1. CDR3 length: 17 amino acids. Germline-derived CDR1 and CDR2 are LNHDA and SQIVND (reference sequence). With V trimmed by 3 bases and J by 6 bases, 11 bases remained unmatched. CDR3 in DNA: TGTGCCAGTAGTATGGGGACAGGGGAAATATGGGGAAACATTCAGTACTTC. Its translation is CASSMGTGEIWGNIQYF.

This clone appeared a single time. The chain is built from TRBV5-4 and TRBJ2-7; 9 bases align to TRBD2. The CDR3 has 15 amino acids. J lost 4 bases, V lost 4 bases, and 9 bases had no gene match. The germline gives CDR1 SGHNT, CDR2 YYREEE (reference sequence). The CDR3 DNA follows: TGTGCCAGCAGCCTAGGGAGCGGGGGGTGGTACGAGCAGTACTTC. Translated, it gives CASSLGSGGWYEQYF.

The chain combines TRBV15 with TRBJ1-3, with 7 bases that match TRBD1. Germline loops: CDR1 LNHNV, CDR2 YYDKDF (reference sequence). V lost 2 bases and J lost 8; bases outside the gene matches: 6. The CDR3 consists of 14 residues. This chain's CDR3 is CATSRRTGEDTIYF. As DNA, the CDR3 is TGTGCCACCAGCAGACGGACAGGTGAAGACACCATATATTTT.

This clone was seen ten or more times. This chain links TRBV11-2 with TRBJ2-7; D is undetermined. The CDR3 is 16 residues long. The germline V and J ends were trimmed by 4 bases and 2 bases, with 18 bases remaining between them. Germline V gene lookup returns CDR1 SGHAT and CDR2 FQNNGV. The CDR3 DNA follows: TGTGCCAGCAGCTCACTTCACTATCGCCCCCCCTACGAGCAGTACTTC. This encodes CASSSLHYRPPYEQYF.

The J gene is TRBJ1-1, the V gene TRBV5-1; 7 nucleotides agree with TRBD1. V dropped 4 bases and J dropped 1; count of bases not matched to a gene: 10. CDR1 and CDR2 (germline): SGHRS, YFSETQ. The CDR3 runs 16 residues. For the CDR3, the DNA is TGCGCCAGCAGCCTCCAACCCGGGACAGCGAACACTGAAGCTTTCTTT. It encodes CASSLQPGTANTEAFF.

This chain joins TRBV7-6 and TRBJ2-1; TRBD2 agrees at 7 bases. The junction had 4 bases not matched to a gene; V was cut back by 1 base and J by 1 base. The CDR3 consists of 16 residues. CDR1 is SGHVS and CDR2 is FNYEAQ in the germline V gene. The CDR3, as DNA: TGTGCCAGCAGCTTAGTCCGGGGGGTTTCCTACAATGAGCAGTTCTTC. Translation gives CASSLVRGVSYNEQFF.

This chain links TRBV7-9 with TRBJ2-3, with 12 bases lining up with TRBD2. Germline values: CDR1 SEHNR, CDR2 FQNEAQ (reference sequence). The V segment lost 6 bases and the J segment 6 bases; nucleotides outside the gene matches: 16. This CDR3 spans 18 amino acids. CDR3 protein: CASRERLAGVERRDTQYF. In DNA, the CDR3 is TGTGCCAGCAGAGAGAGACTAGCGGGGGTCGAACGCCGGGATACGCAGTATTTT.

This clone occurred once. The rearrangement links TRBV28 to TRBJ1-3, with D perhaps matching TRBD1 (6 bases). Trimming removed 5 bases at V and 10 bases at J, with 24 bases between. The CDR3 runs 16 residues. Germline CDR1 reads MDHEN; CDR2 reads SYDVKM. For the CDR3, the DNA is TGTGCCAGCAGTCCACAAAACCCCGGACAGAAGATAACCATATATTTT. Encoded protein: CASSPQNPGQKITIYF.

This clone was observed once. The chain joins TRBV7-2 to TRBJ2-2, with 7 bases lining up with TRBD2. Germline V gene lookup returns CDR1 SGHTA and CDR2 FQGNSA. Losses at the gene ends were 2 bases for V and 1 base for J; bases not matched to a gene: 4. This CDR3 comprises 16 residues. DNA of the CDR3: TGTGCCAGCAGCTTATGGGGAGGGAGGAACACCGGGGAGCTGTTTTTT. Amino acid sequence: CASSLWGGRNTGELFF.

This clone appeared once. The chain combines TRBV7-2 with TRBJ2-1; 8 bases fit TRBD2. The CDR3 covers 15 residues. CDR1 is SGHTA, CDR2 FQGNSA, per germline. Trimming took 5 bases from V and 10 from J; bases not matched to a gene: 13. CDR3 amino acids: CASSGSGGSRGEQFF. CDR3 bases: TGTGCCAGCAGCGGGAGCGGGGGCTCACGTGGGGAGCAGTTCTTC.

This chain connects TRBV2 to TRBJ1-3, with a weak D call TRBD1 (5 bases). The CDR3 contains 14 residues. Looked up from germline, CDR1 is SNHLY and CDR2 is FYNNEI. The germline V and J ends were trimmed by 2 bases and 2 bases, with 7 bases remaining between them. This CDR3 reads CASSEQGPGNTIYF. CDR3 DNA: TGTGCCAGCAGTGAACAGGGCCCTGGAAACACCATATATTTT.

J is TRBJ2-7 and V is TRBV4-1, with D possibly TRBD1 on 5 matching bases. Germline V gives CDR1 MGHRA, CDR2 YSYEKL. The CDR3 contains 14 residues. Between the trimmed V and J ends, which lost 4 bases and 3 bases, there was a span of 13 bases. CDR3 bases: TGCGCCAGCAGCCCTGATGGTACAGGCTACGAGCAGTACTTC. Protein sequence: CASSPDGTGYEQYF.

This clone has just one count. V usage is TRBV2 and J usage is TRBJ1-5; D possibly corresponds to TRBD1 (5 bases). The CDR3 is 14 residues long. CDR1 SNHLY and CDR2 FYNNEI come from the germline V gene. V lost 8 bases, J lost 2 bases, and 13 bases lay in between. CDR3 protein: CASSTGIGNQPQHF. CDR3 in DNA: TGTGCCAGCTCTACAGGAATAGGCAATCAGCCCCAGCATTTT.

The chain joins TRBV3-1 (or the pseudogene TRBV3-2) to TRBJ2-7; 7 bases are a match to TRBD1. With V trimmed by 3 bases and J by 7 bases, 9 bases remained unmatched. Germline CDR1 LGHDT, CDR2 YNNKEL (reference sequence). CDR3 length equals 14 residues. CDR3 sequence (DNA): TGTGCCAGCAGCCATCGCAGGGGGAACGGAGAGCAGTACTTC. This codes for CASSHRRGNGEQYF.

The chain couples TRBV15 to TRBJ2-1; D is undetermined. V dropped 3 bases and J dropped 5 bases, with 5 bases sitting between them. CDR3 length: 12 amino acids. Germline V gene sequence: CDR1 LNHNV, CDR2 YYDKDF (reference sequence). The CDR3 nucleotides are TGTGCCACCAGCAGTGTCGACAATGAGCAGTTCTTC. This codes for CATSSVDNEQFF.

The rearrangement uses TRBV27 and TRBJ2-7; the D gene is possibly TRBD1 (8 bases). In germline, CDR1 is MNHEY, CDR2 SMNVEV (reference sequence). CDR3 length: 12 residues. V shed 6 bases and J shed 7 bases, with 13 bases lying between them. CDR3 region: CASRLQGGEQYF. CDR3 in DNA: TGTGCCAGCAGGCTACAGGGGGGGGAGCAGTACTTC.

The J gene is TRBJ2-3, the V gene TRBV5-1; the match to TRBD1 covers 7 bases. This CDR3 spans 13 amino acids. With V trimmed by 7 bases and J by 6 bases, 8 bases remained unmatched. In germline, CDR1 is SGHRS, CDR2 YFSETQ. The CDR3 nucleotides read TGCGCCAGCGCCCAAGGGGGCGGGGATACGCAGTATTTT. It translates to CASAQGGGDTQYF.

This chain joins TRBV6-5 and TRBJ1-2, with D possibly being TRBD1 (6 bases). With 8 bases removed from V and 2 bases from J, the gap between germline ends came to 9 bases. This CDR3 has 12 amino acids. Germline-derived CDR1 and CDR2 are MNHEY and SVGAGI. The DNA for the CDR3 is TGTGCCAGCCACAGGGCCAACTATGGCTACACCTTC. Translation gives CASHRANYGYTF.

The V and J genes are TRBV9 and TRBJ2-3; possible D gene TRBD1, 7 bases. In germline, CDR1 is SGDLS, CDR2 YYNGEE. CDR3 length: 14 amino acids. V lost 7 bases to trimming and J lost 2 bases, with 14 bases between them. The CDR3 is CASGGGGVTDTQYF. CDR3 DNA: TGTGCCAGCGGAGGGGGCGGGGTCACAGATACGCAGTATTTT. Supplemented by reference TRBV9 and TRBJ2-3, the full variable domain reads DSGVTQTPKHLITATGQRVTLRCSPRSGDLSVYWYQQSLDQGLQFLIQYYNGEERAKGNILERFSAQQFPDLHSELNLSSLELGDSALYFCASGGGGVTDTQYFGPGTRLTVL.

Regarding this clone: It is unclear where the CDR3 begins or ends on the DNA, so no DNA is shown, and the CDR3 is as TCRdb lists it. The CDR3 sequence is CASSSSSGRGNTEAFF. The J gene is TRBJ1-1, the V gene TRBV6-5. The CDR3 comprises 16 residues, both ends counted. Germline CDR1 is MNHEY and CDR2 is SVGAGI.

This rearrangement joins TRBV7-2 to TRBJ2-1; 10 bases line up with TRBD2. This CDR3 has 15 amino acids. The V gene end was trimmed by 2 bases and the J gene end by 9 bases; junction bases not matched to a gene: 7. Germline V CDR1 and CDR2: SGHTA, FQGNSA. The CDR3 sequence: CASSLLAGVLIEQFF. In nucleotides, the CDR3 is TGTGCCAGCAGCTTACTAGCGGGGGTGCTCATTGAGCAGTTCTTC.

The chain links TRBV9 to TRBJ2-7; TRBD1 agrees at 9 bases. V shed 0 bases, J shed 7 bases, and the junction held 8 bases outside the gene matches. CDR1 is SGDLS and CDR2 is YYNGEE in the germline V gene. The CDR3 is made up of 15 amino acids. CDR3 residues: CASSVGGQGHREQYF. As DNA, the CDR3 is TGTGCCAGCAGCGTAGGAGGACAGGGGCATAGGGAGCAGTACTTC. Variable domain in full (rest from reference TRBV9 and TRBJ2-7): DSGVTQTPKHLITATGQRVTLRCSPRSGDLSVYWYQQSLDQGLQFLIQYYNGEERAKGNILERFSAQQFPDLHSELNLSSLELGDSALYFCASSVGGQGHREQYFGPGTRLTVT.

V gene TRBV9 combines with J gene TRBJ1-1; the match to TRBD1 covers 9 bases. Germline CDR1 is SGDLS and CDR2 is YYNGEE. There are 17 residues in the CDR3. With V trimmed by 3 bases and J by 5 bases, 14 bases remained unmatched. The CDR3 is CASSAPPDRGRRTEAFF. CDR3 DNA sequence: TGTGCCAGCAGCGCACCCCCGGACAGGGGCAGAAGGACTGAAGCTTTCTTT. The full variable domain, in which reference TRBV9 and TRBJ1-1 provide the parts outside the CDR3, is DSGVTQTPKHLITATGQRVTLRCSPRSGDLSVYWYQQSLDQGLQFLIQYYNGEERAKGNILERFSAQQFPDLHSELNLSSLELGDSALYFCASSAPPDRGRRTEAFFGQGTRLTVV.